This TCR beta chain was captured in a study of shared clonotypes between healthy human individuals. Study background: Donors were a couple of women and a few men aged 18 to 49. Findings and limits, study-wide: The genetic and exposure-history diversity represented was limited by few donors. Depth of sequencing was expected to influence donor clonotype sharing.

Only in-frame clones appear in the TCRdb table, and some are missing; sequencing was by immunoSEQ multiplex PCR. There are around 480,000 clones in the sample; 75% to 80% occur only once, and approximately 12% lies in the top ten. All the donors were Caucasian adults who lived in Nashville, Tennessee. As to this clone: The target antigen is unknown.

Trimming removed 4 bases at V and 2 bases at J, with 8 bases between. This CDR3 has 13 residues. Germline CDR1 reads SGHTA; CDR2 reads FQGNSA. The clonotype originates from a woman between 35 and 50 years old in good health. Some clones in this sample may be carry-over from other donors' samples. Sequenced material: PBMCs. The rearrangement joins TRBV7-2 to TRBJ2-5; D is perhaps TRBD2 (6 bases). CDR3: CASSWAGQETQYF. CDR3 nucleotides: TGTGCCAGCAGCTGGGCGGGGCAAGAGACCCAGTACTTC.